One and the same sample provided the 30 T cell receptor beta chains below, sequenced in a study of T cells in Graves' hyperthyroidism and ophthalmopathy. RNA transcripts served as the template for amplifying TCR beta CDR3 regions. HTBI primers drove first-round RT-PCR of the TCR CDR3. TCRdb re-called the multiplex PCR reads through MiXCR, storing one row per CDR3 protein. Of about 500,000 distinct CDR3 sequences in the sample, 46% were seen once. Material for sequencing was peripheral blood or thyroid tissue (not recorded which). These receptors all come from an adult woman with Graves' disease, either hyperthyroidism or ophthalmopathy (not recorded which).

This clonotype was detected once. V is TRBV10-3 and J is TRBJ2-7; D perhaps matches TRBD2 (6 bases). There are 14 residues in the CDR3. The germline V and J ends were trimmed by 6 bases and 4 bases, with 16 bases remaining between them. CDR1 ENHRY and CDR2 SYGVKD come from the germline V gene. The CDR3 region is CAISSRDSEYEQYF. In DNA form, the CDR3 reads TGTGCCATCAGCTCACGGGACTCCGAGTACGAGCAGTACTTC.

Concerning this clonotype itself: The CDR3 end shows no conserved phenylalanine or tryptophan, and so a read error is likely. It is unclear where the CDR3 begins or ends on the DNA, so no DNA is shown, and the CDR3 is as TCRdb lists it. This chain connects TRBV19 to TRBJ1-1; the DNA was not compared with TRBD1, the D call given in the table. From germline, CDR1 is LNHDA and CDR2 SQIVND (reference sequence). The CDR3 comprises 10 residues, both ends counted. Here the CDR3 reads CASIGRRGVY.

This clonotype has a count of ten or more. The CDR3 sequence: CSAREEDYNSPLHF. CDR3 in DNA: TGCAGTGCTAGAGAGGAAGACTATAATTCACCCCTCCACTTT. This sequence joins TRBV20-1 and TRBJ1-6; D gene unclear. V lost 0 bases and J lost 3, with 6 bases in between. Germline V lookup: CDR1 DFQATT, CDR2 SNEGSKA (reference sequence). CDR3 length equals 14 residues.

This clonotype showed up many times. This chain links TRBV4-1 with TRBJ1-1, with TRBD1 matching 7 bases. CDR3 length: 13 amino acids. The J segment lost 7 bases and the V segment lost 7 bases, leaving 9 bases of the junction unmatched. CDR1 and CDR2 from the germline V gene are MGHRA and YSYEKL. The CDR3 nucleotides read TGCGCCAGCAAGGAGACAGGGTTCGATGAAGCTTTCTTT. Amino acids: CASKETGFDEAFF.

This clonotype was seen ten or more times. The chain is built from TRBV7-3 and TRBJ2-6, with a weak D call TRBD2 (5 bases). Deletions cut 1 base from V and 0 bases from J, with 13 bases between. Germline values: CDR1 SGHTA, CDR2 FQGTGA. The CDR3 extends over 18 amino acids. The CDR3: CASSLMAVGSSGANVLTF. The CDR3 region has the DNA TGTGCCAGCAGCTTAATGGCAGTGGGGAGCTCTGGGGCCAACGTCCTGACTTTC.

This chain joins TRBV7-2 and TRBJ2-5; 16 bases fit TRBD2. The CDR3 runs to 15 residues. Germline CDR1 reads SGHTA; CDR2 reads FQGNSA. After removal of 8 bases from V and 4 bases from J, the junction contained 4 bases not matched to a gene. In DNA form, the CDR3 reads TGTGCCAGCCAGGGACTAGCGGGAGGGTCAGAGACCCAGTACTTC. Protein: CASQGLAGGSETQYF.

Many counts were recorded for this clonotype. This sequence joins TRBV5-1 and TRBJ2-7; D not certain. This CDR3 has 11 residues. Trimming pared 6 bases from V and 7 bases from J, leaving 11 bases between. The germline V gene encodes CDR1 SGHRS and CDR2 YFSETQ. As DNA, the CDR3 is TGCGCCAGCACGGAATACGGGGAGCAGTACTTC. Protein product: CASTEYGEQYF.

This clonotype has a count of ten or more. This chain connects TRBV11-2 to TRBJ2-5, with 7 bases matching TRBD2. The CDR3 length is 15 residues. Trimming took 1 base from V and 7 from J; bases not matched to a gene: 9. Germline assignment: CDR1 SGHAT and CDR2 FQNNGV. The CDR3 DNA reads as TGTGCCAGCAGCTTAGTGACTAGCTCCTTCGTGACCCAGTACTTC. Encoded protein: CASSLVTSSFVTQYF.

This clonotype was recorded many times. This rearrangement joins TRBV20-1 to TRBJ1-3; TRBD1 matches 8 bases. The J segment lost 0 bases and the V segment lost 6 bases, leaving 1 base of the junction unmatched. CDR1 DFQATT and CDR2 SNEGSKA come from the germline V gene (reference sequence). The CDR3 covers 13 residues. The CDR3 DNA reads as TGCAGTGCCGGACAGGGCTCTGGAAACACCATATATTTT. Encoded protein: CSAGQGSGNTIYF.

The chain employs TRBV10-3 and TRBJ2-7; 8 bases match TRBD2. Germline V CDR1 and CDR2: ENHRY, SYGVKD. V was pared by 6 bases and J by 0 bases, with 4 bases of the junction left unmatched. The CDR3 is 14 amino acids. CDR3 in amino acids: CAISPGGSSYEQYF. DNA for the CDR3: TGTGCCATCAGCCCGGGAGGGTCCTCCTACGAGCAGTACTTC.

This clonotype was detected many times. V is TRBV5-1 and J is TRBJ2-2; D is perhaps TRBD2 (6 bases). The germline V and J ends were trimmed by 1 base and 7 bases, with 14 bases remaining between them. This CDR3 comprises 15 residues. Germline V lookup: CDR1 SGHRS, CDR2 YFSETQ. The CDR3 loop is CASSLRDSGSGELFF. CDR3 DNA: TGCGCCAGCAGCTTGAGGGACTCCGGTAGCGGGGAGCTGTTTTTT.

The rearrangement links TRBV10-3 to TRBJ2-6; the match to TRBD2 covers 9 bases. Germline V gene sequence: CDR1 ENHRY, CDR2 SYGVKD. V gave up 6 bases and J gave up 6 bases; unmatched junction bases: 0. The length of the CDR3 is 13 residues. The chain's CDR3 is CAIRGLAANVLTF. CDR3 in DNA: TGTGCCATCAGGGGACTAGCGGCCAACGTCCTGACTTTC.

This clonotype was seen repeatedly, ten times or more. V is TRBV2 and J is TRBJ1-4; maybe TRBD1 (6 bases). The germline V gene encodes CDR1 SNHLY and CDR2 FYNNEI. The CDR3 extends over 12 amino acids. The V and J ends lost 2 bases and 17 bases respectively, with 15 bases between them. CDR3 nucleotides: TGTGCCAGCAGTGAAAACCCGACAGGTCGTTTTTTT. It is translated as CASSENPTGRFF.

This clonotype occurred many times. The chain is built from TRBV7-3 and TRBJ2-2; 9 bases agree with TRBD2. The J segment lost 2 bases and the V segment lost 8 bases, leaving 6 bases of the junction unmatched. There are 15 residues in the CDR3. Germline V gene sequence: CDR1 SGHTA, CDR2 FQGTGA. DNA of the CDR3: TGTGCCAGCGCGTCGACTAGCGGTAACACCGGGGAGCTGTTTTTT. It yields the protein CASASTSGNTGELFF.

Points on this clonotype: Because the CDR3 is missing its conserved closing phenylalanine or tryptophan, this is likely a read error. The DNA is left out, because the CDR3 cannot be placed on it with certainty; the CDR3 is given as TCRdb lists it. The chain is built from TRBV10-3 and TRBJ1-1; the table calls TRBD1, which could not be checked here. The CDR3 has 11 amino acids, counting both end residues. Germline V CDR1 and CDR2: ENHRY, SYGVKD. The CDR3: CAIKPGQGTFS.

This clonotype was detected a few times. The chain is built from TRBV20-1 and TRBJ1-2; D unclear. Germline CDR1 is DFQATT and CDR2 is SNEGSKA (reference sequence). Between the trimmed V and J ends, which lost 1 base and 2 bases, there was a span of 5 bases. The CDR3 runs to 12 residues. This CDR3 reads CSARVWNYGYTF. In nucleotides, the CDR3 is TGCAGTGCTAGAGTCTGGAACTATGGCTACACCTTC.

This clonotype occurred many times. This chain connects TRBV2 to TRBJ1-2; TRBD1 agrees at 7 bases. With 2 bases clipped from V and 6 bases from J, the junction kept 6 bases outside the gene matches. The CDR3 covers 14 residues. CDR1 and CDR2 from the germline V gene are SNHLY and FYNNEI. The CDR3 spells CASSEMQGGDGYTF. The CDR3 nucleotides read TGTGCCAGCAGTGAAATGCAGGGGGGAGATGGCTACACCTTC.

The CDR3 here is CASSLRRGGRDYGYTF. The CDR3 region has the DNA TGTGCCAGCAGCTTAAGACGGGGGGGGCGCGACTATGGCTACACCTTC. The chain couples TRBV7-2 to TRBJ1-2; possible D gene TRBD1, 6 bases. Trimming shortened V by 2 bases and J by 3 bases, and 16 bases separated the two germline ends. This CDR3 is built from 16 residues. Germline V lookup: CDR1 SGHTA, CDR2 FQGNSA.

This clonotype was picked up a small number of times. The chain links TRBV19 to TRBJ1-5, with D maybe TRBD1 (5 bases). Germline CDR1 reads LNHDA; CDR2 reads SQIVND (reference sequence). This CDR3 has 15 amino acids. Deletions cut 6 bases from V and 5 bases from J, with 17 bases between. The DNA of the CDR3 is TGTGCCAGTAGCCTTCTCAGGGCCGAGTATCAGCCCCAGCATTTT. Protein product: CASSLLRAEYQPQHF.

This clonotype was seen a single time. The chain couples TRBV29-1 to TRBJ2-7; a possible D gene is TRBD2 (7 bases). This CDR3 has 13 residues. Looked up from germline, CDR1 is SQVTM and CDR2 is ANQGSEA. Trimming left V 8 bases short and J 7 bases short, with 21 bases between. This chain's CDR3 is CSSREAGAGEQYF. DNA for the CDR3: TGCAGCTCCCGCGAGGCGGGGGCGGGGGAGCAGTACTTC.

This clonotype came up many times. The chain couples TRBV6-5 to TRBJ2-7; TRBD2 aligns across 11 bases. Germline CDR1 reads MNHEY; CDR2 reads SVGAGI. J lost 5 bases, V lost 6 bases, and 6 bases had no gene match. This CDR3 spans 14 amino acids. The CDR3 is CASRSGLAVDEQYF. The CDR3, as DNA: TGTGCCAGCAGATCGGGACTAGCGGTCGACGAGCAGTACTTC.

The chain employs TRBV10-2 and TRBJ1-1, with D perhaps TRBD1 (6 bases). Germline V gene lookup returns CDR1 WSHSY and CDR2 SAAADI. There are 15 residues in the CDR3. V was cut by 6 bases and J by 3 bases, with 17 bases left in between. CDR3 region: CASSRGGLEYTEAFF. The CDR3 coding sequence is TGCGCCAGCAGCCGTGGGGGGCTAGAGTACACTGAAGCTTTCTTT.

At least ten counts were recorded for this clonotype. The J gene is TRBJ1-4, the V gene TRBV19, with 11 nucleotides matching TRBD1. There are 18 residues in the CDR3. CDR1 and CDR2 (germline): LNHDA, SQIVND (reference sequence). With V trimmed by 3 bases and J by 8 bases, 14 bases remained unmatched. Here the CDR3 DNA reads TGTGCCAGTAGTATCCGAGGACAGGGGGCGATTTATGTCGAAAAACTGTTTTTT. Its translation is CASSIRGQGAIYVEKLFF. Full variable domain (rest looked up from reference TRBV19 and TRBJ1-4): DGGITQSPKYLFRKEGQNVTLSCEQNLNHDAMYWYRQDPGQGLRLIYYSQIVNDFQKGDIAEGYSVSREKKESFPLTVTSAQKNPTAFYLCASSIRGQGAIYVEKLFFGSGTQLSVL.

The chain joins TRBV24-1 to TRBJ2-5, with TRBD2 identical over 8 bases. The V gene's germline CDR1 is KGHDR and CDR2 SFDVKD. This CDR3 is built from 13 residues. The V segment lost 5 bases and the J segment 3 bases; nucleotides outside the gene matches: 1. In DNA form, the CDR3 reads TGTGCCACCAGTGGCGGGGGGAAAGAGACCCAGTACTTC. Its translation is CATSGGGKETQYF.

This clonotype occurred a few times. The rearrangement joins TRBV29-1 to TRBJ1-1; D unclear. CDR3 length: 14 residues. The V gene's germline CDR1 is SQVTM and CDR2 ANQGSEA. V was cut by 2 bases and J by 5 bases, with 15 bases left in between. CDR3 in amino acids: CSVEKGQTWTEAFF. DNA for the CDR3: TGCAGCGTTGAAAAGGGCCAGACTTGGACTGAAGCTTTCTTT. The full variable domain, its missing parts supplied by reference TRBV29-1 and TRBJ1-1, is SAVISQKPSRDICQRGTSLTIQCQVDSQVTMMFWYRQQPGQSLTLIATANQGSEATYESGFVIDKFPISRPNLTFSTLTVSNMSPEDSSIYLCSVEKGQTWTEAFFGQGTRLTVV.

V and J are TRBV2 and TRBJ1-6, with D hard to call. V lost 4 bases to trimming and J lost 6 bases, with 4 bases between them. CDR1 is SNHLY, CDR2 FYNNEI, per germline. The CDR3 spans 12 residues. The CDR3 DNA sequence: TGTGCCAGCAGTGTATTTAATTCACCCCTCCACTTT. It specifies CASSVFNSPLHF.

This clonotype was detected many times. The rearrangement joins TRBV6-6 to TRBJ1-1; 8 positions agree with TRBD1. This CDR3 is 14 amino acids long. Germline assignment: CDR1 MNHNY and CDR2 SVGAGI (reference sequence). V lost 2 bases to trimming and J lost 4 bases; unmatched junction nucleotides: 3. The CDR3 nucleotides are TGTGCCAGCAGTTACGGACAGGGTTTCACTGAAGCTTTCTTT. It specifies CASSYGQGFTEAFF.

The chain has TRBV11-2 and TRBJ2-5; 7 bases line up with TRBD1. V dropped 5 bases and J dropped 3; count of bases not matched to a gene: 9. The CDR3 is made up of 15 amino acids. Germline V gives CDR1 SGHAT, CDR2 FQNNGV. CDR3 sequence (DNA): TGTGCCAGCAGCAATAATGCAGGGACAGAAGAGACCCAGTACTTC. Amino acid sequence: CASSNNAGTEETQYF.

This clonotype was observed once. The genes are TRBV20-1 and TRBJ1-6; D perhaps matches TRBD1 (5 bases). The V and J ends lost 5 bases and 7 bases respectively, with 15 bases between them. The V gene's germline CDR1 is DFQATT and CDR2 SNEGSKA (reference sequence). The CDR3 contains 14 residues. CDR3 sequence (DNA): TGCAGTGCTCCCCGGGTAAGGGGCAATTCACCCCTCCACTTT. Translating gives CSAPRVRGNSPLHF.

Concerning this clonotype: A much larger clone sits a single nucleotide away, making a read error possible. No conserved phenylalanine or tryptophan is present at the end of the CDR3, so a read error is the likely explanation. This chain joins TRBV20-1 and TRBJ2-7; D unresolved. From germline, CDR1 is DFQATT and CDR2 SNEGSKA (reference sequence). The CDR3 runs to 13 residues. Trimming took off 1 base at V and 0 bases at J, with 7 bases between the two ends. CDR3 amino acids: CSARGRNSYEQYL. In DNA, the CDR3 is TGCAGTGCTAGAGGAAGAAACTCCTACGAGCAGTACCTC.